This T cell receptor (beta chain) was captured in a study of blood T cells in healthy people across ages. Together with a sample-barcoded 5' primer, a J-beta primer mix was included in a second PCR lasting about 6 to 11 cycles. One entry per CDR3 protein results from TCRdb running MiXCR on the 5' RACE reads. The table lists around 1,700,000 distinct CDR3 sequences, about 30% of them singletons, with 7.7% in the top ten. Researchers collected ten milliliters of peripheral blood from every single donor. A remark on this clonotype: Its antigen is undetermined.

Study-wide results and caveats: Greater diversity and more naive CD4+ cells were seen in long-lived donors than in aged donors. In older individuals, TCR beta diversity per million T cells was lower, falling roughly linearly with age. Estimates drawn from one million T cells were deemed to understate diversity.

The sequence came from a woman aged 25 to 39 in good health. Sequencing was carried out using blood.

The CDR3 sequence: CASSLPRLGRETQYF. The CDR3 region has the DNA TGTGCCAGCAGTTTACCCCGGCTAGGTCGGGAGACCCAGTACTTC. V and J are TRBV28 and TRBJ2-5; D gene unclear. CDR1 is MDHEN, CDR2 SYDVKM, per germline. V lost 2 bases and J lost 5, with 15 bases in between. The CDR3 covers 15 residues.